This T cell receptor beta chain was observed in a study of T cells after yellow fever vaccination. Study-level information: Some fractions had low cell numbers, and these were prepared with SMART-Seq v4 Ultra Low Input.

TCRdb re-analysed the 5' RACE reads in MiXCR, keeping a single row per CDR3 protein. The data hold about 220,000 distinct CDR3 sequences, with about 3% observed a single time. Germline V gene sequence: CDR1 MDHEN, CDR2 SYDVKM. Trimming stripped 5 bases from V and 2 bases from J, with 14 bases between. The CDR3 is 15 residues long. This clonotype was observed at least ten times. The sequence came from a young man who received the YFV17D yellow fever vaccine. The sample was CD4+ T cells sorted from PBMCs, taken 10 days after the yellow fever booster vaccination. The chain combines TRBV28 with TRBJ2-3, with D perhaps TRBD2 (7 bases). CDR3 sequence (DNA): TGTGCCAGCAGTCGTCGCGGGGGCAACACAGATACGCAGTATTTT. It is translated as CASSRRGGNTDTQYF. The whole variable domain, filled in from reference TRBV28 and TRBJ2-3, reads DVKVTQSSRYLVKRTGEKVFLECVQDMDHENMFWYRQDPGLGLRLIYFSYDVKMKEKGDIPEGYSVSREKKERFSLILESASTNQTSMYLCASSRRGGNTDTQYFGPGTRLTVL.